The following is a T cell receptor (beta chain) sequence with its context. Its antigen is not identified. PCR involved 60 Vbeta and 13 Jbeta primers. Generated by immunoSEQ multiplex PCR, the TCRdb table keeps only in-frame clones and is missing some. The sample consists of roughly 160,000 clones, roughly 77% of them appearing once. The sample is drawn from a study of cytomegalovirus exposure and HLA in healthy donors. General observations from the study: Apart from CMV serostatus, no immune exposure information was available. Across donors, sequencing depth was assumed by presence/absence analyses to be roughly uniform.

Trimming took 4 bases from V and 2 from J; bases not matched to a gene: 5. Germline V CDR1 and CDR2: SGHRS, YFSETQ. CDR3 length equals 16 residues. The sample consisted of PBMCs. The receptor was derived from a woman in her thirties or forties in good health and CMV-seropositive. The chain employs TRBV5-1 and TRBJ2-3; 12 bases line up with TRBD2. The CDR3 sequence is CASSTSSGRATDTQYF. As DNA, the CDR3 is TGCGCCAGCAGCACTTCTAGCGGGAGGGCCACAGATACGCAGTATTTT.